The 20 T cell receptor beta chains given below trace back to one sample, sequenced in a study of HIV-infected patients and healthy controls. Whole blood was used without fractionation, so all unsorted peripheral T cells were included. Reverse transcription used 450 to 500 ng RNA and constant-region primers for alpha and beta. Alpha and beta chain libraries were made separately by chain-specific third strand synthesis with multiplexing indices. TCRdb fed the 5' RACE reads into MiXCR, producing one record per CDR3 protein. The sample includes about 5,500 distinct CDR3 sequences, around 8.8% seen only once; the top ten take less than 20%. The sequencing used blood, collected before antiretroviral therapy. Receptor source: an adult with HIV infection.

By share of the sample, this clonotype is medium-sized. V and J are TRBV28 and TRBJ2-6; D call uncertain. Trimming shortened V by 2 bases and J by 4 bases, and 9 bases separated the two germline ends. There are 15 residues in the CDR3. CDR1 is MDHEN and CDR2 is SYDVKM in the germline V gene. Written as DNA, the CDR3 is TGTGCCAGCAGTTTAGACGGTCTCGGGGCCAACGTCCTGACTTTC. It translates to CASSLDGLGANVLTF.

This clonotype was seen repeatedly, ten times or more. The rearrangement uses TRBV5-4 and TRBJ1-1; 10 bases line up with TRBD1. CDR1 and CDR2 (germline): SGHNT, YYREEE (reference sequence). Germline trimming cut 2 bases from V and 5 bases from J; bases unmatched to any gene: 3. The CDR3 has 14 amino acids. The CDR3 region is CASSFGTGVTEAFF. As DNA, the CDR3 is TGTGCCAGCAGCTTTGGGACAGGGGTGACTGAAGCTTTCTTT.

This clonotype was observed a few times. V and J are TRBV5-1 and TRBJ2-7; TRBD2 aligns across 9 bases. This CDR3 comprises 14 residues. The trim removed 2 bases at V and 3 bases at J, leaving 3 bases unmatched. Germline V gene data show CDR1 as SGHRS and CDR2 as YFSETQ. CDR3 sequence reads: CASSFGAGGYEQYV. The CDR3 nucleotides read TGCGCCAGCAGCTTTGGAGCGGGGGGCTACGAGCAGTACGTC.

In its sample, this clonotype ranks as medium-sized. The CDR3, as DNA: TGTGCCAGCAGTTACTCGAGAAGCTACGAGCAGTACTTC. The encoded protein is CASSYSRSYEQYF. The genes are TRBV6-5 and TRBJ2-7; unclear D gene. Per germline, CDR1 MNHEY and CDR2 SVGAGI. Trimming left V 0 bases short and J 3 bases short, with 6 bases between. The CDR3 is 13 amino acids.

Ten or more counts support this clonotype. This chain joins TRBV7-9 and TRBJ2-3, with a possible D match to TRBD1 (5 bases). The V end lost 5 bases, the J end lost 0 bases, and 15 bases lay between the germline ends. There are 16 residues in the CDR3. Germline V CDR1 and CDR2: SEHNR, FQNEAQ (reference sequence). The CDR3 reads CASSPRQLLSTDTQYF. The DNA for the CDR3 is TGTGCCAGCAGCCCCCGACAGCTACTTAGCACAGATACGCAGTATTTT.

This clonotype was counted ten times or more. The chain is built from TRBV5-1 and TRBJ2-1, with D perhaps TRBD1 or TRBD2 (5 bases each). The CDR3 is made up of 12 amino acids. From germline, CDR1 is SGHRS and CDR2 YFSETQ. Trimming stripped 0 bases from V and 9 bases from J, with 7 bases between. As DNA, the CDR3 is TGCGCCAGCAGCTTGGCCGGGACTGAGCAGTTCTTC. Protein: CASSLAGTEQFF.

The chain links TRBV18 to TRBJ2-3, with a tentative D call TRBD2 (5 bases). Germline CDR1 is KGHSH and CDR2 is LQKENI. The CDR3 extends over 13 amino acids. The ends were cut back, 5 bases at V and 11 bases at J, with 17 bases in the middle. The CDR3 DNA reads TGTGCCAGCTCATCGGATCTAGCCCGGAGGCAGTATTTT. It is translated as CASSSDLARRQYF.

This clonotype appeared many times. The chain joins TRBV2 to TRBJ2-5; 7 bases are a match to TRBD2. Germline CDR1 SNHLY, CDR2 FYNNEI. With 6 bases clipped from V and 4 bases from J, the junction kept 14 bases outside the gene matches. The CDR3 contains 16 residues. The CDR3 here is CASSDPRDYKPETQYF. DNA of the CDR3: TGTGCCAGCAGCGACCCAAGGGACTATAAACCAGAGACCCAGTACTTC.

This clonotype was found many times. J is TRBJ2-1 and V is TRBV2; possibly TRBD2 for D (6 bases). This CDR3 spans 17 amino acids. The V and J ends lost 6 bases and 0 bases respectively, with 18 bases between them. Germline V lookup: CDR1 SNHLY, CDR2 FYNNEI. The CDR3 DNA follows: TGTGCCAGCAGGGGGGGATTGGTTCGTCCCTCCTACAATGAGCAGTTCTTC. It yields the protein CASRGGLVRPSYNEQFF.

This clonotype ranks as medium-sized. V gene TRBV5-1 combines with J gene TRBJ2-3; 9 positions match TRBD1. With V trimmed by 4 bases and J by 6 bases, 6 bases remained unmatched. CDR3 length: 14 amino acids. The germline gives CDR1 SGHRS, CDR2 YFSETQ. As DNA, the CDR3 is TGCGCCAGCAGCCTGGACAGGGGCGGGGATACGCAGTATTTT. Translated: CASSLDRGGDTQYF.

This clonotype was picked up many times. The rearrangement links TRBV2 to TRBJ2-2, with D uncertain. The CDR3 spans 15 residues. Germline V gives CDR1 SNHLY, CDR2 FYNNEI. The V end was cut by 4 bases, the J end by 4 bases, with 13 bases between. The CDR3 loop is CASSASRASTGELFF. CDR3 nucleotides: TGTGCCAGCAGTGCGAGCCGGGCTAGCACCGGGGAGCTGTTTTTT.

The CDR3 region is CASSLTERSSGNTIYF. As DNA, the CDR3 is TGCGCCAGCAGCTTGACGGAACGGAGCTCTGGAAACACCATATATTTT. The chain links TRBV5-1 to TRBJ1-3; D is undetermined. The V end was cut by 1 base, the J end by 0 bases, with 11 bases between. Germline V gives CDR1 SGHRS, CDR2 YFSETQ. The CDR3 consists of 16 residues.

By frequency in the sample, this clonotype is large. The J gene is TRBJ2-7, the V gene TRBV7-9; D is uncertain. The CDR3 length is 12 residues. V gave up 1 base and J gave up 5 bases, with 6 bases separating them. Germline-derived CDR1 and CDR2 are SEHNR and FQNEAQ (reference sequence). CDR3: CASSLVSHEQYV. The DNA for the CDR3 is TGTGCCAGCAGCTTAGTATCCCACGAGCAGTACGTC.

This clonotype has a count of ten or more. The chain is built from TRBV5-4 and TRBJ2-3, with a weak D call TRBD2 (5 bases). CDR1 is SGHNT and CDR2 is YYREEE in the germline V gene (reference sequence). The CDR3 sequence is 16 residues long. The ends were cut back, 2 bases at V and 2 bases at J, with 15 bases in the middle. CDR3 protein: CASSFQEEWDTDTQYF. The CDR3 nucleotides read TGTGCCAGCAGCTTTCAGGAGGAGTGGGACACAGATACGCAGTATTTT. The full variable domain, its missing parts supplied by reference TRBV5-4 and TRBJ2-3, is ETGVTQSPTHLIKTRGQQVTLRCSSQSGHNTVSWYQQALGQGPQFIFQYYREEENGRGNFPPRFSGLQFPNYSSELNVNALELDDSALYLCASSFQEEWDTDTQYFGPGTRLTVL.

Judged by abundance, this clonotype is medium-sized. The CDR3 loop reads CASSWDKNTEAFF. The CDR3, as DNA: TGCGCCAGCAGCTGGGACAAGAACACTGAAGCTTTCTTT. The rearrangement links TRBV5-1 to TRBJ1-1; weak D call: TRBD1 (6 bases). Germline-derived CDR1 and CDR2 are SGHRS and YFSETQ. This CDR3 contains 13 residues. The V and J ends lost 3 bases and 1 base respectively, with 7 bases between them. Combining the CDR3 with reference TRBV5-1 and TRBJ1-1 gives the whole variable domain KAGVTQTPRYLIKTRGQQVTLSCSPISGHRSVSWYQQTPGQGLQFLFEYFSETQRNKGNFPGRFSGRQFSNSRSEMNVSTLELGDSALYLCASSWDKNTEAFFGQGTRLTVV.

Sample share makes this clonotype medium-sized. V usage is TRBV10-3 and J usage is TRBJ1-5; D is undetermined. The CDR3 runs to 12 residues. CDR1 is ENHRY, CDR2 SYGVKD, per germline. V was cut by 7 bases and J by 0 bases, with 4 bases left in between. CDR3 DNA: TGTGCCATCAAAGATAGCAATCAGCCCCAGCATTTT. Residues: CAIKDSNQPQHF.

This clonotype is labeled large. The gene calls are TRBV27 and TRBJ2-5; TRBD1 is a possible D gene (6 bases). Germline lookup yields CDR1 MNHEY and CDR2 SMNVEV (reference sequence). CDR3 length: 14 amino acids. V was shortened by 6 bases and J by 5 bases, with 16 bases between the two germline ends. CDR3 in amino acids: CASSEMTGSETQYF. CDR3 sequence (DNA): TGTGCCAGCAGCGAGATGACAGGATCGGAGACCCAGTACTTC.

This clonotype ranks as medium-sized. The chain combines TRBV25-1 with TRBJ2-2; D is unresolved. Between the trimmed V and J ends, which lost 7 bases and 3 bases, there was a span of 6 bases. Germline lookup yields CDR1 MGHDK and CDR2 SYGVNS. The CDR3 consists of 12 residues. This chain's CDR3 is CASTRDTGELFF. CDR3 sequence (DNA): TGTGCCAGCACCCGAGACACCGGGGAGCTGTTTTTT. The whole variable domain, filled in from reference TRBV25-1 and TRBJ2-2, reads EADIYQTPRYLVIGTGKKITLECSQTMGHDKMYWYQQDPGMELHLIHYSYGVNSTEKGDLSSESTVSRIRTEHFPLTLESARPSHTSQYLCASTRDTGELFFGEGSRLTVL.

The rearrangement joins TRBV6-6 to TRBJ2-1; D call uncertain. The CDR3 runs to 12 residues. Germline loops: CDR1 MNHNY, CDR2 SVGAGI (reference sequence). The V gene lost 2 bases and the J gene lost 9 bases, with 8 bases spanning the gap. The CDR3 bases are TGTGCCAGCAGTTACCCGGATCGTGAGCAGTTCTTC. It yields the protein CASSYPDREQFF.

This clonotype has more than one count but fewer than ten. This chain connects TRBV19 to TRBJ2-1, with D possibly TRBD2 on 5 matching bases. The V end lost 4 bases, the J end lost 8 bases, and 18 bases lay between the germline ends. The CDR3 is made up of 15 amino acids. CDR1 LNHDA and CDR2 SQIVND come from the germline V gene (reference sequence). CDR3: CASSRTGLLSHEQFF. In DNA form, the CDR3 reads TGTGCCAGTAGTAGGACGGGGTTACTTTCCCATGAGCAGTTCTTC.